The rows below give T cell receptor beta chains drawn from one sample of a study of blood T cell repertoires in COVID-19. Sequenced by immunoSEQ multiplex PCR; TCRdb stores in-frame clones only, minus some. The data show about 180,000 clones, around 85% seen once. The specimen was peripheral blood. These receptors came from a man aged 70-80 years with active or convalescent COVID-19. Both conserved end residues are part of each CDR3. The D gene is left open where the match is weak. Clone size is stated in some rows and not others, as once, few, many or a class when expanded.

J | D | size | V | CDR3 | DNA
TRBJ2-7 | - | once | TRBV12-3/TRBV12-4 | CASGRGGFDEQYF | TGTGCCAGCGGCCGAGGAGGGTTCGACGAGCAGTACTTC
TRBJ1-2 | TRBD1 | few | TRBV7-2 | CASSFDRGLNVKYGYTF | TGTGCCAGCAGCTTCGACAGGGGGCTCAACGTCAAGTATGGCTACACCTTC
TRBJ1-2 | - | - | TRBV7-6 | CASSERGRVGYTF | TGTGCCAGCAGCGAGCGCGGCAGGGTCGGCTACACCTTC
TRBJ1-2 | - | few | TRBV7-2 | CASSLGFGNYGYTF | TGTGCCAGCAGCTTAGGGTTCGGGAACTATGGCTACACCTTC
TRBJ2-7 | - | - | TRBV5-6 | CASSYGQPYEQYF | TGTGCCAGCAGCTATGGACAGCCCTACGAGCAGTACTTC
TRBJ2-3 | TRBD1 | - | TRBV10-3 | CAISERQGPTDTQYF | TGTGCCATCAGTGAAAGACAGGGCCCCACAGATACGCAGTATTTT
TRBJ1-1 | - | - | TRBV9 | CASSVAGDTEAFF | TGTGCCAGCAGCGTAGCAGGGGACACTGAAGCTTTCTTT
TRBJ2-1 | - | - | TRBV12-3/TRBV12-4 | CASNGLGEQFF | TGTGCCAGCAATGGTCTAGGTGAGCAGTTCTTC
TRBJ1-1 | - | - | TRBV24-1 | CATSDHRESGATEAFF | TGTGCCACCAGTGATCACCGGGAGAGCGGGGCCACTGAAGCTTTCTTT
TRBJ1-5 | - | once | TRBV7-9 | CASSPETTGNQPQHF | TGTGCCAGCAGCCCCGAGACAACGGGCAATCAGCCCCAGCATTTT
TRBJ2-3 | - | - | TRBV6-5 | CASAREPPTGQYF | TGTGCCAGCGCCCGGGAGCCCCCCACGGGGCAGTATTTT
TRBJ2-7 | TRBD1 | once | TRBV19 | CASSKPGQGRYEQYF | TGTGCCAGTAGTAAGCCGGGACAGGGTCGGTACGAGCAGTACTTC
TRBJ2-5 | TRBD1 | - | TRBV4-2 | CASSQDADRGRETQYF | TGTGCCAGCAGCCAAGACGCCGACAGGGGGCGAGAGACCCAGTACTTC
TRBJ2-2 | TRBD1 | - | TRBV2 | CASLGQAMGTGELFF | TGTGCCAGCCTAGGACAGGCTATGGGCACCGGGGAGCTGTTTTTT
TRBJ1-2 | - | - | TRBV6-6 | CASSYNTGEKYGYTF | TGTGCCAGCAGTTATAATACAGGAGAGAAATACGGCTACACCTTC
TRBJ1-2 | TRBD1 | - | TRBV7-2 | CASSLASGTGAALNYGYTF | TGTGCCAGCAGCTTAGCGAGCGGGACAGGGGCCGCGCTTAACTATGGCTACACCTTC
TRBJ2-1 | TRBD2 | - | TRBV7-2 | CASSLRSSGGAAYEQFF | TGTGCCAGCAGCTTAAGGAGTAGCGGGGGGGCCGCATATGAGCAGTTCTTC
TRBJ2-1 | TRBD2 | once | TRBV11-3 | CASSKGTSAYNEQFF | TGTGCCAGCAGCAAAGGGACTAGCGCCTACAATGAGCAGTTCTTC
TRBJ1-2 | - | - | TRBV5-8 | CASSTPGHLLYGYTF | TGTGCCAGCAGCACTCCGGGACACCTACTCTATGGCTACACCTTC
TRBJ1-2 | - | - | TRBV14 | CASSQGGGNGYTF | TGTGCCAGCAGCCAAGGGGGCGGCAATGGCTACACCTTC
TRBJ1-1 | TRBD1 | - | TRBV5-5 | CASSPTETGEWTEAFF | TGTGCCAGCAGCCCTACGGAGACAGGGGAGTGGACTGAAGCTTTCTTT
TRBJ1-2 | - | - | TRBV20-1 | CSAWGRVGYTF | TGCAGTGCCTGGGGGAGGGTAGGCTACACCTTC
TRBJ1-3 | - | - | TRBV3-1/TRBV3-2 | CASSPSRSNTIYF | TGTGCCAGCAGCCCCTCTCGGTCAAACACCATATATTTT
TRBJ2-7 | - | - | TRBV3-1/TRBV3-2 | CASSQRVAYEQYF | TGTGCCAGCAGCCAGCGGGTCGCCTACGAGCAGTACTTC
TRBJ2-5 | - | - | TRBV18 | CASTKAGANQETQYF | TGTGCCAGCACAAAAGCAGGGGCCAACCAAGAGACCCAGTACTTC
TRBJ2-5 | - | - | TRBV4-1 | CASSQGGAQETQYF | TGCGCCAGCAGCCAAGGCGGGGCACAAGAGACCCAGTACTTC
TRBJ2-2 | TRBD1 | - | TRBV27 | CASSLGQGRSDTGELFF | TGTGCCAGCAGTCTCGGACAGGGTCGATCGGACACCGGGGAGCTGTTTTTT
TRBJ1-2 | - | once | TRBV2 | CASRGEDYGYTF | TGTGCCAGCAGAGGAGAGGACTATGGCTACACCTTC
TRBJ2-2 | - | - | TRBV7-2 | CASSFRGGTGELFF | TGTGCCAGCAGCTTTAGGGGGGGGACCGGGGAGCTGTTTTTT
TRBJ2-1 | - | - | TRBV7-2 | CASSLGWGEYNEQFF | TGTGCCAGCAGCTTAGGGTGGGGAGAATACAATGAGCAGTTCTTC
TRBJ1-1 | TRBD1 | - | TRBV5-1 | CASSFNGGQGGAEAFF | TGCGCCAGCAGCTTTAACGGAGGACAGGGGGGCGCTGAAGCTTTCTTT
TRBJ1-4 | - | - | TRBV20-1 | CSASTGAFATNEKLFF | TGCAGTGCTAGTACGGGAGCCTTTGCAACTAATGAAAAACTGTTTTTT
TRBJ1-5 | TRBD1 | once | TRBV18 | CASSQYSGTGIYQPQHF | TGTGCCAGCTCACAATACTCCGGGACAGGGATTTATCAGCCCCAGCATTTT
TRBJ1-5 | - | - | TRBV6-2/TRBV6-3 | CASSYHTLRQLHSNQPQHF | TGTGCCAGCAGTTACCACACCCTTAGACAGCTTCATAGCAATCAGCCCCAGCATTTT
TRBJ1-2 | TRBD1 | - | TRBV12-3/TRBV12-4 | CASSLQGALGYTF | TGTGCCAGCAGTTTACAGGGGGCTCTCGGCTACACCTTC
TRBJ2-2 | TRBD1 | - | TRBV11-3 | CASSPPGQSNTGELFF | TGTGCCAGCAGCCCCCCGGGACAGTCGAACACCGGGGAGCTGTTTTTT
TRBJ1-4 | - | once | TRBV25-1 | CASSRQFNEKLFF | TGTGCCAGCAGTCGACAATTTAATGAAAAACTGTTTTTT